These 9 T cell receptor beta chains came from one sample sequenced in a study of shared clonotypes between healthy human individuals. The naive CD8 fraction comprised CD45RO-negative cells positively selected for CCR7 and excluded terminally differentiated effector memory CD45RA+ cells. Assay used: immunoSEQ multiplex PCR; TCRdb lists only in-frame clones, some missing. Among around 640,000 clones, 95% to 96% were seen once, and the ten largest hold 0.11%. Input material: naive CD8+ T cells sorted from blood. These receptors were collected from a woman in her thirties in good health.

The CDR3 here is CATSREAGQTGELFF. CDR3 DNA: TGTGCCACCAGCAGAGAAGCAGGGCAGACCGGGGAGCTGTTTTTT. This rearrangement joins TRBV15 to TRBJ2-2; a possible D gene is TRBD1 (5 bases). The germline gives CDR1 LNHNV, CDR2 YYDKDF (reference sequence). CDR3 length: 15 amino acids. V was shortened by 0 bases and J by 5 bases, with 10 bases between the two germline ends.

In regard to this clone: Within the sample, other DNA sequences also encode this same CDR3. The V call is TRBV7-9, the J call TRBJ2-1; D gene ambiguous. Trimming took 2 bases from V and 8 from J, leaving 4 bases between them. The length of the CDR3 is 11 residues. Germline CDR1 and CDR2: SEHNR and FQNEAQ (reference sequence). CDR3 DNA: TGTGCCAGCAGCTTATCGTATGAGCAGTTCTTC. This translates into CASSLSYEQFF. Full variable domain (missing parts from reference TRBV7-9 and TRBJ2-1): DTGVSQNPRHKITKRGQNVTFRCDPISEHNRLYWYRQTLGQGPEFLTYFQNEAQLEKSRLLSDRFSAERPKGSFSTLEIQRTEQGDSAMYLCASSLSYEQFFGPGTRLTVL.

The J gene is TRBJ2-3, the V gene TRBV27; D gene unclear. This CDR3 region has 13 residues. The ends were cut back, 6 bases at V and 4 bases at J, with 11 bases in the middle. Germline V gene data show CDR1 as MNHEY and CDR2 as SMNVEV (reference sequence). CDR3 DNA sequence: TGTGCCAGCAGCGTCCGCACGGCAGATACGCAGTATTTT. This codes for CASSVRTADTQYF.

The sample holds one count of this clone. This rearrangement joins TRBV5-6 to TRBJ2-7; 7 bases agree with TRBD1. This CDR3 contains 12 residues. Germline trimming cut 4 bases from V and 5 bases from J; bases unmatched to any gene: 3. The germline gives CDR1 SGHDT, CDR2 YYEEEE. The CDR3 reads CASSPGTDEQYF. The DNA of the CDR3 is TGTGCCAGCAGCCCCGGGACAGACGAGCAGTACTTC. Looking up the rest from reference TRBV5-6 and TRBJ2-7 gives the full variable domain: DAGVTQSPTHLIKTRGQQVTLRCSPKSGHDTVSWYQQALGQGPQFIFQYYEEEERQRGNFPDRFSGHQFPNYSSELNVNALLLGDSALYLCASSPGTDEQYFGPGTRLTVT.

The V gene is TRBV4-1, the J gene TRBJ2-5; 10 bases are shared with TRBD1. The CDR3 runs to 14 residues. The junction had 8 bases not matched to a gene; V was cut back by 8 bases and J by 5 bases. Germline V CDR1 and CDR2: MGHRA, YSYEKL. CDR3 nucleotides: TGCGCCAGCGGCAGGACAGGGGGGTGGGAGACCCAGTACTTC. Its protein product is CASGRTGGWETQYF.

The genes are TRBV6-5 and TRBJ2-7, with 7 nucleotides matching TRBD2. The CDR3 totals 13 residues. The J segment lost 1 base and the V segment lost 4 bases, leaving 1 base of the junction unmatched. CDR1 and CDR2 (germline): MNHEY, SVGAGI. CDR3 in DNA: TGTGCCAGCAGTTTGGGACTATCCTACGAGCAGTACTTC. Translating it yields CASSLGLSYEQYF.

The rearrangement links TRBV6-5 to TRBJ1-5; D not resolved. There are 14 residues in the CDR3. Germline CDR1 and CDR2: MNHEY and SVGAGI. The ends were cut back, 4 bases at V and 2 bases at J, with 9 bases in the middle. The CDR3 spells CASSFSGGNQPQHF. DNA for the CDR3: TGTGCCAGCAGTTTCAGCGGAGGCAATCAGCCCCAGCATTTT.

This chain connects TRBV2 to TRBJ2-2, with TRBD2 as a possible D gene (6 bases). Between the trimmed V and J ends, which lost 0 bases and 0 bases, there was a span of 26 bases. Germline V gives CDR1 SNHLY, CDR2 FYNNEI. The CDR3 loop spans 22 amino acids. The CDR3, as DNA: TGTGCCAGCAGTGAAGCTCATTGGACTACAGTTCAGGAATTTCCGAACACCGGGGAGCTGTTTTTT. It encodes CASSEAHWTTVQEFPNTGELFF.

The rearrangement uses TRBV4-1 and TRBJ1-1; D perhaps matches TRBD1 (6 bases). Germline V gene data show CDR1 as MGHRA and CDR2 as YSYEKL. The CDR3 extends over 16 amino acids. Trimming took off 1 base at V and 7 bases at J, with 19 bases between the two ends. The CDR3 is CASSQVGEQGRGEAFF. The CDR3 nucleotides read TGCGCCAGCAGCCAAGTAGGGGAACAGGGACGGGGTGAAGCTTTCTTT.